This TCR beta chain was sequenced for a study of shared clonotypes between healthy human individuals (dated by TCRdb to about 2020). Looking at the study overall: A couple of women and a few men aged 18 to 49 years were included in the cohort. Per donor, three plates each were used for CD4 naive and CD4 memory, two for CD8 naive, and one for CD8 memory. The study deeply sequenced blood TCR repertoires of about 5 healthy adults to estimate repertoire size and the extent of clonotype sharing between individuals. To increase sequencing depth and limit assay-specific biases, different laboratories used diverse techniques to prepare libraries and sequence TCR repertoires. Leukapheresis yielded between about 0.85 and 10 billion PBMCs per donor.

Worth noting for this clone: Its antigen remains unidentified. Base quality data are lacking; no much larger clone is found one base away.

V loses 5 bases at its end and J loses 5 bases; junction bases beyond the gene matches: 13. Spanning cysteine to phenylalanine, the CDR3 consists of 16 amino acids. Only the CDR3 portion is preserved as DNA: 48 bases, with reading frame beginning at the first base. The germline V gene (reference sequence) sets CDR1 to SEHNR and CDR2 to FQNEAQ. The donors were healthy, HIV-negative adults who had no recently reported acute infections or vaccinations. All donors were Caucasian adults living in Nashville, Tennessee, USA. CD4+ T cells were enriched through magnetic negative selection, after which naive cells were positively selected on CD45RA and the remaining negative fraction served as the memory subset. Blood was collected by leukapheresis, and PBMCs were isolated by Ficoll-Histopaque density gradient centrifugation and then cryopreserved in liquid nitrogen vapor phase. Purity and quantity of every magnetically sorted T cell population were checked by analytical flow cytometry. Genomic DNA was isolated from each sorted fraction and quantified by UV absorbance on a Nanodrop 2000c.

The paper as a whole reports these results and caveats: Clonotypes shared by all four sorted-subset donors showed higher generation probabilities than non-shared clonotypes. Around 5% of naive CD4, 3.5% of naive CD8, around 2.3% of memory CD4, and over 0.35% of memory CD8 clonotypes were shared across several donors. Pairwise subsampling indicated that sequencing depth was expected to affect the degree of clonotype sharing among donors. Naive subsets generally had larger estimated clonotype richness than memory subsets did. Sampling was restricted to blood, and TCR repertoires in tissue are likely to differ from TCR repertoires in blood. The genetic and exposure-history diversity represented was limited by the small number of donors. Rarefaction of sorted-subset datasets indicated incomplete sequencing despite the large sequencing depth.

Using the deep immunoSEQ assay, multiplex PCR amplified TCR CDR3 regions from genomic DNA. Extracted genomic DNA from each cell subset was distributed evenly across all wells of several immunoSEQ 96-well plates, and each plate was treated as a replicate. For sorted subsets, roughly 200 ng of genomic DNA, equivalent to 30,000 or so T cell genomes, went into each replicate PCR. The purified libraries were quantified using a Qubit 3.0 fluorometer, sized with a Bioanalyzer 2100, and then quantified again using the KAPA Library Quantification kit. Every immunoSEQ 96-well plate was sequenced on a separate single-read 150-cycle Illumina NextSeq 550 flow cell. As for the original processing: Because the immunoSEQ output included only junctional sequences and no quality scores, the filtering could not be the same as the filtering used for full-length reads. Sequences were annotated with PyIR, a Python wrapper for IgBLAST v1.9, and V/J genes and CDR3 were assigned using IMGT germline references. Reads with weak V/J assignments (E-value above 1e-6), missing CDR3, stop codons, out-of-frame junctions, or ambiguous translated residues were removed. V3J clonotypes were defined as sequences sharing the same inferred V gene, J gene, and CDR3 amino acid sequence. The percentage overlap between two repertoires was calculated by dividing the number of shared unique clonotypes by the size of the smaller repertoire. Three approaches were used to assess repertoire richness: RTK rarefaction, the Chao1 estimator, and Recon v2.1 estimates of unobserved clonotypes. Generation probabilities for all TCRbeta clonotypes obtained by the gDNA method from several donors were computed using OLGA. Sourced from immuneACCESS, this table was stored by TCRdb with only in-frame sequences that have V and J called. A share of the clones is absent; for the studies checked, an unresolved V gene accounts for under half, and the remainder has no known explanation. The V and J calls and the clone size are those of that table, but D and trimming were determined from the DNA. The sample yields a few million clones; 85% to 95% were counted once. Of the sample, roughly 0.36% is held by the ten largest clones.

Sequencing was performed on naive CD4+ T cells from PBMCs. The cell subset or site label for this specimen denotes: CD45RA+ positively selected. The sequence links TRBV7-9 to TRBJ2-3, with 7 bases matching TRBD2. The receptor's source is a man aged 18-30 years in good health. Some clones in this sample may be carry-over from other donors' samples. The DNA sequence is TGTGCCAGCAGCCCCCCGGTAGGGAGGGCCCTAGATACGCAGTATTTT. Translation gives CASSPPVGRALDTQYF.